This is a list of T cell receptor beta chains from one sample in a study of OX40 agonist ivuxolimab in advanced cancers. TCRdb's copy holds only in-frame clones and misses some; the assay was immunoSEQ multiplex PCR. The sample has around 64,000 clones, around 84% seen once. The source material was CD4+ or CD8+ T cells sorted from blood, sampled in a trial of the OX40 agonist ivuxolimab. Source of these receptors: an adult with an advanced solid tumor such as melanoma, head and neck, liver or kidney cancer. The CDR3 runs from the conserved cysteine through the conserved F or W. D genes are given only for firm matches. Size tells how often a clone was seen (once, few, many) or the class of an expanded clone, and some rows leave it out.

clone size: -; V gene: TRBV4-1; J gene: TRBJ1-5; D gene: TRBD1; CDR3 DNA: TGCGCCAGCAGCCCGGGGACAGGGGTTCAGCCCCAGCATTTT; CDR3 protein: CASSPGTGVQPQHF
clone size: -; V gene: TRBV7-8; J gene: TRBJ2-3; D gene: TRBD2; CDR3 DNA: TGTGCCAGCAGCAGAGCGGGAACCACAGATACGCAGTATTTT; CDR3 protein: CASSRAGTTDTQYF
clone size: -; V gene: TRBV7-8; J gene: TRBJ1-2; D gene: -; CDR3 DNA: TGTGCCAGCAGCTTTTTGGACAGTGAAAACTATGGCTACACCTTC; CDR3 protein: CASSFLDSENYGYTF
clone size: once; V gene: TRBV5-1; J gene: TRBJ1-2; D gene: TRBD1; CDR3 DNA: TGCGCCAGCAGCCCAGCCCAGGGGGAGGATGGCTACACCTTC; CDR3 protein: CASSPAQGEDGYTF
clone size: -; V gene: TRBV7-7; J gene: TRBJ2-5; D gene: -; CDR3 DNA: TGTGCCAGCAGCTTAGACCAGGGGGAGACCCAGTACTTC; CDR3 protein: CASSLDQGETQYF
clone size: -; V gene: TRBV9; J gene: TRBJ2-2; D gene: -; CDR3 DNA: TGTGCCAGCAGCGTGGCTGTGGGGGCATCGAACACCGGGGAGCTGTTTTTT; CDR3 protein: CASSVAVGASNTGELFF
clone size: -; V gene: TRBV19; J gene: TRBJ2-1; D gene: TRBD2; CDR3 DNA: TGTGCCAGTAGTATAGCAGTTCTAGCGGGGGGCCGGATCGAGCAGTTCTTC; CDR3 protein: CASSIAVLAGGRIEQFF
clone size: -; V gene: TRBV4-2; J gene: TRBJ2-5; D gene: TRBD2; CDR3 DNA: TGTGCCAGCAGCCAACGACTAGCGCCTGAAGAGACCCAGTACTTC; CDR3 protein: CASSQRLAPEETQYF
clone size: -; V gene: TRBV2; J gene: TRBJ2-2; D gene: -; CDR3 DNA: TGTGCCAGCAGTCGAACCTCGAACACCGGGGAGCTGTTTTTT; CDR3 protein: CASSRTSNTGELFF
clone size: -; V gene: TRBV19; J gene: TRBJ1-1; D gene: TRBD1; CDR3 DNA: TGTGCCAGTAGTAGGAGACAGGGGAGGCCTGAAGCTTTCTTT; CDR3 protein: CASSRRQGRPEAFF
clone size: -; V gene: TRBV5-1; J gene: TRBJ2-3; D gene: -; CDR3 DNA: TGCGCCAGCAGCCTAGGGCTAGATACGCAGTATTTT; CDR3 protein: CASSLGLDTQYF
clone size: -; V gene: TRBV9; J gene: TRBJ1-2; D gene: -; CDR3 DNA: TGTGCCAGCAGCCCCCACATGGAGGACTATGGCTACACCTTC; CDR3 protein: CASSPHMEDYGYTF
clone size: -; V gene: TRBV10-3; J gene: TRBJ2-3; D gene: -; CDR3 DNA: TGTGCCATCAGTGGTGGTAGCGGAAGCACAGATACGCAGTATTTT; CDR3 protein: CAISGGSGSTDTQYF
clone size: -; V gene: TRBV5-1; J gene: TRBJ2-4; D gene: -; CDR3 DNA: TGCGCCAGCAGCTTTTGGAGAATACTAGCCAAAAACATTCAGTACTTC; CDR3 protein: CASSFWRILAKNIQYF
clone size: -; V gene: TRBV6-5; J gene: TRBJ1-2; D gene: TRBD1; CDR3 DNA: TGTGCCAGCACCCCCAGGGGGGCTATCGGTGGCTACACCTTC; CDR3 protein: CASTPRGAIGGYTF
clone size: -; V gene: TRBV6-5; J gene: TRBJ2-5; D gene: -; CDR3 DNA: TGTGCCAGCAGTTACTCGGGGACCCCGAAGGCCCAGTACTTC; CDR3 protein: CASSYSGTPKAQYF
clone size: -; V gene: TRBV5-4; J gene: TRBJ2-7; D gene: -; CDR3 DNA: TGTGCCAGCAGCTTGACGGACGGCTACGAGCAGTACTTC; CDR3 protein: CASSLTDGYEQYF
clone size: -; V gene: TRBV7-2; J gene: TRBJ2-5; D gene: TRBD2; CDR3 DNA: TGTGCCAGCAGCCCCGGGGTTGGCGGGGGGGCGTTGGAGACCCAGTACTTC; CDR3 protein: CASSPGVGGGALETQYF
clone size: -; V gene: TRBV9; J gene: TRBJ2-7; D gene: TRBD2; CDR3 DNA: TGTGCCAGCAGCGTAGGAGACTCTAGCGGGGGGGCAAGCTCCTACGAGCAGTACTTC; CDR3 protein: CASSVGDSSGGASSYEQYF
clone size: -; V gene: TRBV4-2; J gene: TRBJ2-7; D gene: TRBD1; CDR3 DNA: TGTGCCAGCAGCCAACCCCCAGGTACGGGACAGGATTACGAGCAGTACTTC; CDR3 protein: CASSQPPGTGQDYEQYF
clone size: few; V gene: TRBV29-1; J gene: TRBJ2-5; D gene: TRBD2; CDR3 DNA: TGCAGCGGAGTAGCGGGACAAGAGACCCAGTACTTC; CDR3 protein: CSGVAGQETQYF
clone size: -; V gene: TRBV7-8; J gene: TRBJ2-7; D gene: TRBD2; CDR3 DNA: TGTGCCAGCAGCTTAGCGCGCGGGGGGGCCCCCCTCGAGCAGTACTTC; CDR3 protein: CASSLARGGAPLEQYF